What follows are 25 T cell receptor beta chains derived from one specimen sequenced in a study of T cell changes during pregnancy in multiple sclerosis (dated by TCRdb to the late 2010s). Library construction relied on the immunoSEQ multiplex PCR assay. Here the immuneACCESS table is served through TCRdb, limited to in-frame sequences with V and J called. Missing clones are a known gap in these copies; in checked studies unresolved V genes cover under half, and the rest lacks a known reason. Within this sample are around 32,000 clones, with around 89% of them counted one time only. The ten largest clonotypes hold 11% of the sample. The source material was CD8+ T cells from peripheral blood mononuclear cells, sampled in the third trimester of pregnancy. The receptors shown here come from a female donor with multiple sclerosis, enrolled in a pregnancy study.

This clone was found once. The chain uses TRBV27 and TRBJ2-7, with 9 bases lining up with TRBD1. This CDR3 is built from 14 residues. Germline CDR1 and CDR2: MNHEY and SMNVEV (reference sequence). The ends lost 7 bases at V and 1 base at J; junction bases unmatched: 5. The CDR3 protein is CASKRTGDSYEQYF. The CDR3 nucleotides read TGTGCCAGCAAAAGGACAGGGGATTCCTACGAGCAGTACTTC.

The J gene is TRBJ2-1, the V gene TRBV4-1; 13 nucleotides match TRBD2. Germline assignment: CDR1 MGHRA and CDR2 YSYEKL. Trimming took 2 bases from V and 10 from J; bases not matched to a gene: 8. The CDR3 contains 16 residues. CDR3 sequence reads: CASSQLDMGLAGEQFF. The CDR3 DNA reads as TGCGCCAGCAGCCAATTAGATATGGGACTAGCGGGGGAGCAGTTCTTC.

The CDR3 reads CASSPVNTGELFF. The DNA for the CDR3 is TGTGCCAGCAGCCCTGTGAACACCGGGGAGCTGTTTTTT. V is TRBV7-3 and J is TRBJ2-2; D unresolved. CDR1 and CDR2 from the germline V gene are SGHTA and FQGTGA. V was shortened by 5 bases and J by 1 base, with 5 bases between the two germline ends. CDR3 size: 13 residues.

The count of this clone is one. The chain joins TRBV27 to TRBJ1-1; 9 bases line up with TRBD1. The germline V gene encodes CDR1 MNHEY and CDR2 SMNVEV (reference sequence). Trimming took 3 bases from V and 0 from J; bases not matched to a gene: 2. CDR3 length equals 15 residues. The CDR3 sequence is CASSFRQGVNTEAFF. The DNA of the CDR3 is TGTGCCAGCAGTTTCCGACAGGGGGTGAACACTGAAGCTTTCTTT.

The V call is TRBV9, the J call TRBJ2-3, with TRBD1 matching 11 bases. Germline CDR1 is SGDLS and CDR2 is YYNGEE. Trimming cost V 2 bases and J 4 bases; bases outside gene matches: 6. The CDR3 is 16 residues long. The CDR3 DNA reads TGTGCCAGCAGCGTTCTAGGGACAGGGGGACCAGATACGCAGTATTTT. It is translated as CASSVLGTGGPDTQYF.

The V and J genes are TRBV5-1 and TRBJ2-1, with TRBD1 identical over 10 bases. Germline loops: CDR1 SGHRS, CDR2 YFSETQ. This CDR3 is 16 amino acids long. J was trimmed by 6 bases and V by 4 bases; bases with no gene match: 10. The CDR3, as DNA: TGCGCCAGCAGCAGAGGGACAGGGGCAATGTTCAATGAGCAGTTCTTC. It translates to CASSRGTGAMFNEQFF.

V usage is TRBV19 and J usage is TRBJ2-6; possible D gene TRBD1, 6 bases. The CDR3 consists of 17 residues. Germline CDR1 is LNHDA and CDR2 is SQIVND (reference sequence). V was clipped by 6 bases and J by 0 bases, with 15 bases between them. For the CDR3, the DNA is TGTGCCAGTAGGCCCAGGGGCATGAACTCTGGGGCCAACGTCCTGACTTTC. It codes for CASRPRGMNSGANVLTF.

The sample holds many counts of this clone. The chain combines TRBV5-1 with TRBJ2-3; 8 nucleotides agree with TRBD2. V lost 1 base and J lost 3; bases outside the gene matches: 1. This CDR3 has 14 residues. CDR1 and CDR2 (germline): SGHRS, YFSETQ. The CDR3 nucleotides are TGCGCCAGCAGCTTGCCTAGCGGGACAGATACGCAGTATTTT. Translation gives CASSLPSGTDTQYF.

The CDR3 DNA reads as TGTGCCAGCAGCTGGGGGACAGGTCAGGGCTACGAGCAGTACTTC. Protein product: CASSWGTGQGYEQYF. V is TRBV5-5 and J is TRBJ2-7; 8 bases align to TRBD1. V shed 3 bases, J shed 3 bases, and the junction held 8 bases outside the gene matches. CDR3 length: 15 amino acids. CDR1 and CDR2 from the germline V gene are SGHKS and YYEKEE (reference sequence).

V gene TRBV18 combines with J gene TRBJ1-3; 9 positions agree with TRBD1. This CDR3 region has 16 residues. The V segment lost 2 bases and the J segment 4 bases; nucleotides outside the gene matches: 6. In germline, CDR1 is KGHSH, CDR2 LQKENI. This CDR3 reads CASSPMGQGKGNTIYF. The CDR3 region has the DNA TGTGCCAGCTCACCAATGGGACAGGGAAAAGGAAACACCATATATTTT.

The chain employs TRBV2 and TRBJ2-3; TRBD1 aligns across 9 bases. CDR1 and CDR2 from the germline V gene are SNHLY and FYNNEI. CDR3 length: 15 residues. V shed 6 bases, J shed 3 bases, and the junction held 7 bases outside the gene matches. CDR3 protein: CASRPGTGYTDTQYF. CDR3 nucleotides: TGTGCCAGCAGGCCCGGGACAGGGTATACAGATACGCAGTATTTT.

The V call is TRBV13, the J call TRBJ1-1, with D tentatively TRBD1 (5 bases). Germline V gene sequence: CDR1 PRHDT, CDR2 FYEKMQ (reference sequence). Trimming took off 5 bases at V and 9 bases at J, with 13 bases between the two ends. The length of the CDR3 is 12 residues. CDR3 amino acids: CASSPGRGQAFF. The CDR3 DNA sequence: TGTGCCAGCAGCCCAGGGCGGGGCCAAGCTTTCTTT.

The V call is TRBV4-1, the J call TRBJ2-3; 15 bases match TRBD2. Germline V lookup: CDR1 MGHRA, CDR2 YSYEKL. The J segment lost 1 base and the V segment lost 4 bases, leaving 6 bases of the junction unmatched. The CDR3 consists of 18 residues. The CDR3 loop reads CASSRAGLAGGGTDTQYF. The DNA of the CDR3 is TGCGCCAGCAGCCGCGCGGGACTAGCGGGAGGTGGCACAGATACGCAGTATTTT.

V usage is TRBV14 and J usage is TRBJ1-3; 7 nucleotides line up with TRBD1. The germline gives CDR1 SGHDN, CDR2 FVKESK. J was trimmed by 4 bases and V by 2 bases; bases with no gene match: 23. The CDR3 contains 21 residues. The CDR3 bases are TGTGCCAGCAGCCAAACCAACGGGGACAGCGAGCCCCTTATTGGAGGAAACACCATATATTTT. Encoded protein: CASSQTNGDSEPLIGGNTIYF.

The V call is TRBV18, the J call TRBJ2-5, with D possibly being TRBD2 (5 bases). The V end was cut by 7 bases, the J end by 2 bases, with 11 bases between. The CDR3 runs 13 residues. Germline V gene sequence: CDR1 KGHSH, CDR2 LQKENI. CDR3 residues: CASFEDSQETQYF. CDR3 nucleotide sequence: TGTGCCAGCTTCGAGGACTCTCAAGAGACCCAGTACTTC.

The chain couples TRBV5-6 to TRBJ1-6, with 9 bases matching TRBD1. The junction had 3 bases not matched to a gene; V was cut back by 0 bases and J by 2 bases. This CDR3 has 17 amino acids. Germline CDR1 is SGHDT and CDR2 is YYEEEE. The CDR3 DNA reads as TGTGCCAGCAGCTTGGGGACAGGGGCGGCCTATAATTCACCCCTCCACTTT. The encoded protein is CASSLGTGAAYNSPLHF.

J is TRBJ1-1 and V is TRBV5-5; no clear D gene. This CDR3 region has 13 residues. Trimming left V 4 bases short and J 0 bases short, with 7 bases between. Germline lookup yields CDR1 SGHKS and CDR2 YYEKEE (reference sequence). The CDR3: CASSPGMNTEAFF. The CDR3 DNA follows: TGTGCCAGCAGCCCGGGTATGAACACTGAAGCTTTCTTT.

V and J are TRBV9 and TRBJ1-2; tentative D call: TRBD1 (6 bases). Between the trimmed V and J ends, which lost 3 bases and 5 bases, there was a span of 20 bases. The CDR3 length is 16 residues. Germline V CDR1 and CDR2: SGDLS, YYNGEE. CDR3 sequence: CASSGSPQGFPYGYTF. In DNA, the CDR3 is TGTGCCAGCAGCGGCTCCCCACAGGGTTTTCCTTATGGCTACACCTTC.

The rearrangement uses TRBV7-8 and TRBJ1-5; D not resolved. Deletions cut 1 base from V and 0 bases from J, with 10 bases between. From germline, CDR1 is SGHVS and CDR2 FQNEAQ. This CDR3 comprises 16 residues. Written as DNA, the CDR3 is TGTGCCAGCAGCTTAGAGCGGACTTATAGCAATCAGCCCCAGCATTTT. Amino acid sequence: CASSLERTYSNQPQHF.

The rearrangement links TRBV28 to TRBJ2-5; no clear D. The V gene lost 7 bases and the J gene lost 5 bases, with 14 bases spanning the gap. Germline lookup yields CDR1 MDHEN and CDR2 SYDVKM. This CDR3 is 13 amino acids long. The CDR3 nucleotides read TGTGCCAGCACCACTCCGAGTGAGGAGACCCAGTACTTC. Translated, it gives CASTTPSEETQYF.

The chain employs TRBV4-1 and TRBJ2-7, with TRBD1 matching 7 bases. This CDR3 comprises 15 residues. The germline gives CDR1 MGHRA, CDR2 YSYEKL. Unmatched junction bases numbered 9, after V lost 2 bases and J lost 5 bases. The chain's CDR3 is CASSQWAGGRNEQYF. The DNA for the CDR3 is TGCGCCAGCAGCCAATGGGCAGGGGGAAGGAACGAGCAGTACTTC.

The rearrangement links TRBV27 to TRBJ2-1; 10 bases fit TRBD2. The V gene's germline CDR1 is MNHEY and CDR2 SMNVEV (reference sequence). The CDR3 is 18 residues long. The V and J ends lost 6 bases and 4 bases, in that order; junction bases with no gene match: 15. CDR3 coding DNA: TGTGCCAGCAGCGGACCCCCCTTTGGGACTAGCGAATACAATGAGCAGTTCTTC. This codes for CASSGPPFGTSEYNEQFF.

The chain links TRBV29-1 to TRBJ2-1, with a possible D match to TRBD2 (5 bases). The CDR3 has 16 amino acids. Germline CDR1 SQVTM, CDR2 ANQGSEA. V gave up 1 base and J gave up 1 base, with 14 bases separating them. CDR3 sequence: CSVEAPGERSYNEQFF. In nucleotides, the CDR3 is TGCAGCGTTGAAGCTCCCGGGGAACGGTCCTACAATGAGCAGTTCTTC.

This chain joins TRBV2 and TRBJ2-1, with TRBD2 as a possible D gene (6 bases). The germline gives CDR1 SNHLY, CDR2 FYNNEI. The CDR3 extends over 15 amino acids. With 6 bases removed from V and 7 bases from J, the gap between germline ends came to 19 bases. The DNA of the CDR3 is TGTGCCAGCAGACAACCCCGGGACTCCTTTAATGAGCAGTTCTTC. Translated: CASRQPRDSFNEQFF.

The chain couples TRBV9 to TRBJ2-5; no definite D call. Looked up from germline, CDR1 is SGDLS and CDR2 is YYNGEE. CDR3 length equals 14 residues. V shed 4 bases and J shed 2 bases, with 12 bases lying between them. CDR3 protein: CASSPFEKQETQYF. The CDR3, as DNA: TGTGCCAGCAGCCCCTTCGAGAAACAAGAGACCCAGTACTTC.